The source of this TCR beta chain is a study of cytomegalovirus exposure and HLA in healthy donors. The CDR3 runs 13 residues. Trimming pared 3 bases from V and 6 bases from J, leaving 9 bases between. CDR1 and CDR2 from the germline V gene are LNHDA and SQIVND (reference sequence). This clone has only a few counts. 13 Jbeta primers and 60 Vbeta primers were used for the PCR. Generated by immunoSEQ multiplex PCR, the TCRdb table keeps only in-frame clones and is missing some. The sample shows approximately 100,000 clones, around 70% of them seen only once. The source material was PBMCs. The source of this sequence is a man between 35 and 55 years old in good health and CMV-seropositive. This chain links TRBV19 with TRBJ1-5; maybe TRBD1 (6 bases). CDR3 sequence reads: CASSILGGQPQHF. The CDR3 DNA reads as TGTGCCAGTAGTATTTTAGGGGGTCAGCCCCAGCATTTT.